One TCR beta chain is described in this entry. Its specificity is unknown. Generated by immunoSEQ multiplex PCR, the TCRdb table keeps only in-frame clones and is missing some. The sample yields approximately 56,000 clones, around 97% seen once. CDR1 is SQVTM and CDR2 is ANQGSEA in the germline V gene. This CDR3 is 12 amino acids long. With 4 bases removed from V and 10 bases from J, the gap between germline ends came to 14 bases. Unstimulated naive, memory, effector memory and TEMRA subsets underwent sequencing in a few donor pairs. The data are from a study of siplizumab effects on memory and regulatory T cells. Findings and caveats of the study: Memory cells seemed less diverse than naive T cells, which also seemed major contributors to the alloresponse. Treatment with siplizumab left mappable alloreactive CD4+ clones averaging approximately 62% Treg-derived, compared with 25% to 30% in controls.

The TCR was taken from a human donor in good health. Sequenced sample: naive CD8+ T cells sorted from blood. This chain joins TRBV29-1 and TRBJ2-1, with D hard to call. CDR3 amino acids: CSVVTPLGEQFF. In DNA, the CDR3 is TGCAGCGTTGTTACCCCGCTAGGGGAGCAGTTCTTC.